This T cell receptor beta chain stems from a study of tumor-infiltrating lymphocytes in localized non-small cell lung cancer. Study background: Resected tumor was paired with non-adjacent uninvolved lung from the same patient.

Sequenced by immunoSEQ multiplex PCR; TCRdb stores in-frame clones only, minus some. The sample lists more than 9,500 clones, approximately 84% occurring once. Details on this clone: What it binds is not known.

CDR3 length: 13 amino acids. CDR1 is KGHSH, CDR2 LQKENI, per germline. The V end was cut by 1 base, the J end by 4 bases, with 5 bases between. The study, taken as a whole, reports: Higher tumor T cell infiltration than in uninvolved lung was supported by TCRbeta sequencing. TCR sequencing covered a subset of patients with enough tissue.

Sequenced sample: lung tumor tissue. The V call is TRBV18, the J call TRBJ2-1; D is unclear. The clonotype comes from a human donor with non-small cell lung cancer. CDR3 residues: CASSPRQYNEQFF. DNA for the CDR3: TGTGCCAGCTCACCACGGCAATACAATGAGCAGTTCTTC.